The 15 T cell receptor beta chains below come from one sample, sequenced in a study of OX40 agonist ivuxolimab in advanced cancers. The assay was immunoSEQ multiplex PCR, and TCRdb's table has in-frame clones only and misses some. Among about 46,000 clones listed, over 75% were seen once. The sample here was CD4+ or CD8+ T cells sorted from blood, taken in a trial of the OX40 agonist ivuxolimab. These receptors all come from an adult with an advanced solid tumor such as melanoma, head and neck, liver or kidney cancer.

V is TRBV14 and J is TRBJ2-7; a possible D gene is TRBD2 (5 bases). The CDR3 length is 14 residues. Germline V gene sequence: CDR1 SGHDN, CDR2 FVKESK. Between the trimmed V and J ends, which lost 2 bases and 7 bases, there was a span of 15 bases. CDR3 amino acids: CASSQIPGVWEQYV. In nucleotides, the CDR3 is TGTGCCAGCAGCCAAATCCCCGGGGTTTGGGAGCAGTACGTC.

J is TRBJ1-4 and V is TRBV27; D is ambiguous. CDR1 is MNHEY and CDR2 is SMNVEV in the germline V gene (reference sequence). The CDR3 has 16 residues. V gave up 0 bases and J gave up 5 bases, with 13 bases separating them. CDR3 protein: CASSLSGPVGNEKLFF. The CDR3 nucleotides read TGTGCCAGCAGTTTATCTGGACCGGTTGGGAATGAAAAACTGTTTTTT.

This chain joins TRBV7-8 and TRBJ2-3; 9 bases fit TRBD1. The germline V gene encodes CDR1 SGHVS and CDR2 FQNEAQ. The V and J ends lost 5 bases and 5 bases, in that order; junction bases with no gene match: 5. The CDR3 runs to 14 residues. CDR3 sequence (DNA): TGTGCCAGCAGCCCCCGACAGGGGGGAGATACGCAGTATTTT. Protein sequence: CASSPRQGGDTQYF. Supplemented by reference TRBV7-8 and TRBJ2-3, the full variable domain reads GAGVSQSPRYKVAKRGQDVALRCDPISGHVSLFWYQQALGQGPEFLTYFQNEAQLDKSGLPSDRFFAERPEGSVSTLKIQRTQQEDSAVYLCASSPRQGGDTQYFGPGTRLTVL.

V and J are TRBV14 and TRBJ2-5, with D perhaps matching TRBD2 (6 bases). Trimming removed 1 base at V and 3 bases at J, with 9 bases between. The CDR3 is 14 amino acids. Germline V lookup: CDR1 SGHDN, CDR2 FVKESK. The CDR3 sequence is CASSQVPGEETQYF. The CDR3 bases are TGTGCCAGCAGCCAAGTACCGGGAGAAGAGACCCAGTACTTC.

The chain employs TRBV4-1 and TRBJ1-5; possible D gene TRBD1, 6 bases. Trimming cost V 0 bases and J 0 bases, with 21 bases left between them. This CDR3 spans 20 amino acids. CDR1 is MGHRA, CDR2 YSYEKL, per germline. This chain's CDR3 is CASSQDSARGGLYSNQPQHF. In DNA form, the CDR3 reads TGCGCCAGCAGCCAAGATTCCGCCCGGGGGGGGCTTTATAGCAATCAGCCCCAGCATTTT.

The CDR3 protein is CSVFKEYNEQFF. The CDR3 bases are TGCAGCGTATTTAAGGAGTACAATGAGCAGTTCTTC. The genes are TRBV29-1 and TRBJ2-1; D ambiguous. CDR1 and CDR2 (germline): SQVTM, ANQGSEA. The length of the CDR3 is 12 residues. Deletions cut 6 bases from V and 4 bases from J, with 10 bases between.

CDR3: CASSPTGTGGYEQYV. CDR3 bases: TGTGCCAGCAGCCCCACTGGGACAGGGGGCTACGAGCAGTACGTC. The V gene is TRBV7-8, the J gene TRBJ2-7; TRBD1 aligns across 11 bases. Germline loops: CDR1 SGHVS, CDR2 FQNEAQ. With V trimmed by 5 bases and J by 3 bases, 6 bases remained unmatched. The CDR3 loop spans 15 amino acids.

CDR3 protein: CASGTSGKNLYNEQFF. CDR3 nucleotides: TGTGCCAGCGGGACTAGCGGGAAAAACCTTTACAATGAGCAGTTCTTC. This rearrangement joins TRBV19 to TRBJ2-1; 13 bases are shared with TRBD2. V was clipped by 9 bases and J by 4 bases; unmatched bases: 9. The CDR3 is made up of 16 amino acids. CDR1 LNHDA and CDR2 SQIVND come from the germline V gene (reference sequence).

The chain joins TRBV4-1 to TRBJ2-5, with D perhaps matching TRBD1 (7 bases). Trimming pared 4 bases from V and 11 bases from J, leaving 20 bases between. This CDR3 spans 14 amino acids. Germline V gene sequence: CDR1 MGHRA, CDR2 YSYEKL. CDR3 sequence (DNA): TGCGCCAGCAGCCTTGCCCCAGGGGGGCTGGAGCAGTACTTC. It specifies CASSLAPGGLEQYF.

The genes are TRBV6-5 and TRBJ2-3; D is unclear. Germline CDR1 reads MNHEY; CDR2 reads SVGAGI. The V end lost 1 base, the J end lost 5 bases, and 13 bases lay between the germline ends. This CDR3 is 15 amino acids long. The CDR3: CASSYLNVGVDTQYF. The CDR3 DNA reads TGTGCCAGCAGTTACTTGAACGTCGGTGTAGATACGCAGTATTTT.

This chain uses TRBV2 with TRBJ1-5; D not resolved. The germline gives CDR1 SNHLY, CDR2 FYNNEI. V lost 0 bases and J lost 0, with 6 bases in between. The CDR3 length is 15 residues. CDR3 DNA sequence: TGTGCCAGCAGTGAAGCTCAGCTTAGCAATCAGCCCCAGCATTTT. This gives the protein CASSEAQLSNQPQHF. Together with reference TRBV2 and TRBJ1-5, the CDR3 gives the full variable domain: EPEVTQTPSHQVTQMGQEVILRCVPISNHLYFYWYRQILGQKVEFLVSFYNNEISEKSEIFDDQFSVERPDGSNFTLKIRSTKLEDSAMYFCASSEAQLSNQPQHFGDGTRLSIL.

The chain links TRBV5-6 to TRBJ2-7; perhaps TRBD1 as D (6 bases). Germline loops: CDR1 SGHDT, CDR2 YYEEEE. V lost 3 bases to trimming and J lost 7 bases, with 14 bases between them. CDR3 length: 13 amino acids. CDR3 loop: CASSWGPPLEQYF. CDR3 coding DNA: TGTGCCAGCAGCTGGGGGCCTCCCTTGGAGCAGTACTTC.

The chain links TRBV4-1 to TRBJ1-1; no reliable D call. The CDR3 totals 16 residues. The V end lost 0 bases, the J end lost 0 bases, and 11 bases lay between the germline ends. Germline V lookup: CDR1 MGHRA, CDR2 YSYEKL. CDR3 coding DNA: TGCGCCAGCAGCCAAGACCCCCCTGAAATGAACACTGAAGCTTTCTTT. Residues: CASSQDPPEMNTEAFF.

V is TRBV7-2 and J is TRBJ2-1; D might be TRBD1 (6 bases). CDR1 and CDR2 from the germline V gene are SGHTA and FQGNSA. V dropped 5 bases and J dropped 9 bases, with 8 bases sitting between them. CDR3 length equals 11 residues. The CDR3, as DNA: TGTGCCAGCAGCCTCAGGGGTGAGCAGTTCTTC. This gives the protein CASSLRGEQFF.

The V gene is TRBV9, the J gene TRBJ2-2; maybe TRBD2 (6 bases). V dropped 2 bases and J dropped 4 bases, with 18 bases sitting between them. The CDR3 covers 17 residues. Germline CDR1 reads SGDLS; CDR2 reads YYNGEE. The CDR3 loop reads CASSVLSGPSVTGELFF. CDR3 bases: TGTGCCAGCAGCGTCTTAAGCGGGCCCTCAGTCACCGGGGAGCTGTTTTTT.